What follows are 25 T cell receptor beta chains derived from one specimen sequenced in a study of cytotoxic CD8 clonotypes in ibrutinib-treated CLL. TCRdb's copy holds only in-frame clones and misses some; the assay was immunoSEQ multiplex PCR. The sample yields almost 250,000 clones, roughly 70% seen once. The input for sequencing was PBMCs, taken after 24 months of ibrutinib treatment. The receptors stem from a human donor with chronic lymphocytic leukemia.

This chain joins TRBV6-1 and TRBJ1-5; 9 nucleotides line up with TRBD1. Germline CDR1 reads MNHNS; CDR2 reads SASEGT. CDR3 length equals 19 residues. Losses at the gene ends were 3 bases for V and 0 bases for J; bases not matched to a gene: 12. The DNA for the CDR3 is TGTGCCAGCAGTGACCCACAAACAGGGGGCTTGATTAGCAATCAGCCCCAGCATTTT. This translates into CASSDPQTGGLISNQPQHF.

The gene calls are TRBV29-1 and TRBJ2-7; possible D gene TRBD2, 5 bases. Trimming removed 5 bases at V and 3 bases at J, with 14 bases between. CDR1 SQVTM and CDR2 ANQGSEA come from the germline V gene. This CDR3 has 13 amino acids. CDR3 in DNA: TGCAGCGTTCCTGGACTCCTCGGCTACGAGCAGTACTTC. This codes for CSVPGLLGYEQYF.

The chain uses TRBV7-2 and TRBJ1-1, with 10 bases that match TRBD1. Germline lookup yields CDR1 SGHTA and CDR2 FQGNSA. The CDR3 has 18 residues. Trimming at V came to 4 bases and at J to 6 bases, leaving 17 bases not matched to a gene. CDR3 coding DNA: TGTGCCAGCAGCTGGGGTAGACAGGGGGCCGGATACGTTGCTGAAGCTTTCTTT. It codes for CASSWGRQGAGYVAEAFF. Drawing the rest from reference TRBV7-2 and TRBJ1-1, the complete variable domain is GAGVSQSPSNKVTEKGKDVELRCDPISGHTALYWYRQSLGQGLEFLIYFQGNSAPDKSGLPSDRFSAERTGGSVSTLTIQRTQQEDSAVYLCASSWGRQGAGYVAEAFFGQGTRLTVV.

The chain is built from TRBV25-1 and TRBJ2-4, with D perhaps TRBD2 (6 bases). With 7 bases removed from V and 3 bases from J, the gap between germline ends came to 19 bases. Germline CDR1 reads MGHDK; CDR2 reads SYGVNS. The CDR3 extends over 16 amino acids. For the CDR3, the DNA is TGTGCCAGCACGTCGGGCTGGGGGGTGGGCAAAAACATTCAGTACTTC. As protein: CASTSGWGVGKNIQYF.

V gene TRBV11-3 combines with J gene TRBJ2-5, with 10 positions matching TRBD1. This CDR3 region has 15 residues. The germline V gene encodes CDR1 SGHNT and CDR2 YENEEA. V was pared by 2 bases and J by 5 bases, with 5 bases of the junction left unmatched. In DNA, the CDR3 is TGTGCCAGCAGCTTAAAGACAGGGGGCTTGGAGACCCAGTACTTC. Its translation: CASSLKTGGLETQYF. The variable domain in full, completed from reference TRBV11-3 and TRBJ2-5, reads EAGVVQSPRYKIIEKKQPVAFWCNPISGHNTLYWYLQNLGQGPELLIRYENEEAVDDSQLPKDRFSAERLKGVDSTLKIQPAELGDSAVYLCASSLKTGGLETQYFGPGTRLLVL.

The V gene is TRBV4-3, the J gene TRBJ2-7, with D unclear. Deletions cut 2 bases from V and 3 bases from J, with 11 bases between. CDR1 and CDR2 (germline): LGHNA, YSLEER. The CDR3 runs to 14 residues. CDR3 amino acids: CASSQSATNYEQYF. CDR3 coding DNA: TGCGCCAGCAGCCAATCAGCGACAAACTACGAGCAGTACTTC.

V gene TRBV30 combines with J gene TRBJ1-1, with D tentatively TRBD1 (6 bases). The CDR3 loop spans 14 amino acids. The germline CDR1 and CDR2 sequences are GTSNPN and SVGIG (reference sequence). V was cut by 4 bases and J by 1 base, with 13 bases left in between. CDR3 region: CAWNVGGQNTEAFF. The CDR3 bases are TGTGCCTGGAATGTAGGGGGGCAGAACACTGAAGCTTTCTTT.

This clone was picked up a small number of times. The rearrangement links TRBV27 to TRBJ1-2; D might be TRBD1 (5 bases). V was pared by 3 bases and J by 11 bases, with 16 bases between. Germline V lookup: CDR1 MNHEY, CDR2 SMNVEV (reference sequence). This CDR3 region has 13 residues. CDR3 sequence reads: CASSFGTLGGYTF. Here the CDR3 DNA reads TGTGCCAGCAGTTTTGGGACCCTCGGGGGATACACCTTC.

The chain recombines TRBV9 with TRBJ1-3; 8 bases agree with TRBD1. Losses at the gene ends were 0 bases for V and 5 bases for J; bases not matched to a gene: 4. The length of the CDR3 is 15 residues. The germline CDR1 and CDR2 sequences are SGDLS and YYNGEE. The CDR3 nucleotides are TGTGCCAGCAGCGTAGCTGGACAGGGAAGAAACACCATATATTTT. It specifies CASSVAGQGRNTIYF.

This clone was seen only once. The chain joins TRBV5-1 to TRBJ2-2; no clear D. Trimming took off 3 bases at V and 0 bases at J, with 9 bases between the two ends. Germline lookup yields CDR1 SGHRS and CDR2 YFSETQ. The CDR3 is 15 amino acids. In DNA form, the CDR3 reads TGCGCCAGCAGCTGGCGCGCCTCGAACACCGGGGAGCTGTTTTTT. As protein: CASSWRASNTGELFF.

This chain links TRBV11-2 with TRBJ2-1, with D perhaps matching TRBD1 (6 bases). CDR3 length: 13 residues. The V end lost 10 bases, the J end lost 3 bases, and 13 bases lay between the germline ends. Germline CDR1 is SGHAT and CDR2 is FQNNGV. The CDR3 protein is CATARDNYNEQFF. Written as DNA, the CDR3 is TGTGCCACCGCTCGGGACAACTACAATGAGCAGTTCTTC.

The chain uses TRBV5-4 and TRBJ2-7, with D uncertain. V shed 0 bases and J shed 0 bases, with 7 bases lying between them. The CDR3 is 14 residues long. CDR1 is SGHNT and CDR2 is YYREEE in the germline V gene (reference sequence). CDR3 residues: CASSLDDSSYEQYF. CDR3 sequence (DNA): TGTGCCAGCAGCTTGGATGATTCCTCCTACGAGCAGTACTTC.

V usage is TRBV30 and J usage is TRBJ1-2; tentatively, D is TRBD1 (6 bases). CDR1 is GTSNPN and CDR2 is SVGIG in the germline V gene (reference sequence). V dropped 5 bases and J dropped 2 bases, with 15 bases sitting between them. The CDR3 contains 14 residues. The DNA of the CDR3 is TGTGCCTGGCGGAAAATTACAGGGAACTATGGCTACACCTTC. Translating it yields CAWRKITGNYGYTF.

The rearrangement joins TRBV28 to TRBJ2-7; the D call may be TRBD1 or TRBD2 (5 bases each). Trimming removed 2 bases from V and 4 bases from J, with 15 bases in between. This CDR3 spans 15 amino acids. Germline values: CDR1 MDHEN, CDR2 SYDVKM. CDR3 bases: TGTGCCAGCAGTTTAAAAGGGAGTGGGGGTTACGAGCAGTACTTC. It translates to CASSLKGSGGYEQYF. Full variable domain (missing parts from reference TRBV28 and TRBJ2-7): DVKVTQSSRYLVKRTGEKVFLECVQDMDHENMFWYRQDPGLGLRLIYFSYDVKMKEKGDIPEGYSVSREKKERFSLILESASTNQTSMYLCASSLKGSGGYEQYFGPGTRLTVT.

This clone was seen a few times. The chain has TRBV30 and TRBJ1-2; 8 bases map to TRBD1. Unmatched junction bases numbered 4, after V lost 3 bases and J lost 4 bases. CDR3 length: 13 residues. The germline V gene encodes CDR1 GTSNPN and CDR2 SVGIG (reference sequence). In nucleotides, the CDR3 is TGTGCCTGGAGCCGGGACAGGCGCTATGGCTACACCTTC. This gives the protein CAWSRDRRYGYTF.

For this clone: Other DNA sequences in this sample translate to the same CDR3. This chain connects TRBV18 to TRBJ1-5; 7 bases line up with TRBD1. This CDR3 is built from 14 residues. Looked up from germline, CDR1 is KGHSH and CDR2 is LQKENI. Trimming at V came to 4 bases and at J to 4 bases, leaving 4 bases not matched to a gene. CDR3 bases: TGTGCCAGCTCACAGGGGACAGCTAATCAGCCCCAGCATTTT. Translation: CASSQGTANQPQHF.

The V gene is TRBV5-1, the J gene TRBJ2-3; a weak D match, TRBD2 (6 bases). There are 14 residues in the CDR3. Trimming removed 6 bases at V and 1 base at J, with 12 bases between. Germline CDR1 reads SGHRS; CDR2 reads YFSETQ. The DNA for the CDR3 is TGCGCCAGCATCCCCGGGGGAGGCACAGATACGCAGTATTTT. This translates into CASIPGGGTDTQYF.

The CDR3 DNA reads TGTGCCAGCAGCCAAGAATCCTCGACTAGCGGGCCCTACGAGCAGTACTTC. Translated, it gives CASSQESSTSGPYEQYF. The chain joins TRBV4-2 to TRBJ2-7; TRBD2 matches at 10 bases. The CDR3 is 17 amino acids. The ends lost 0 bases at V and 2 bases at J; junction bases unmatched: 7. The germline gives CDR1 LGHNA, CDR2 YNFKEQ.

This chain links TRBV4-2 with TRBJ1-2; unclear D gene. In germline, CDR1 is LGHNA, CDR2 YNFKEQ. V was pared by 1 base and J by 6 bases, with 9 bases between. This CDR3 has 13 residues. The CDR3 loop is CASSQVPRDGYTF. The CDR3 DNA follows: TGTGCCAGCAGCCAAGTGCCCCGTGATGGCTACACCTTC.

The V call is TRBV11-2, the J call TRBJ2-5, with D tentatively TRBD2 (6 bases). V lost 3 bases and J lost 4, with 12 bases in between. CDR1 is SGHAT, CDR2 FQNNGV, per germline. The length of the CDR3 is 14 residues. The CDR3 region is CASSLLTSRETQYF. For the CDR3, the DNA is TGTGCCAGCAGCTTGTTGACTAGTCGAGAGACCCAGTACTTC.

This chain uses TRBV6-1 with TRBJ1-2, with D uncertain. The V gene lost 4 bases and the J gene lost 3 bases, with 9 bases spanning the gap. The CDR3 has 13 residues. Germline lookup yields CDR1 MNHNS and CDR2 SASEGT. The CDR3 DNA is TGTGCCAGCAGTGGAGCGCCGCACTATGGCTACACCTTC. This gives the protein CASSGAPHYGYTF.

V usage is TRBV9 and J usage is TRBJ1-1, with 8 bases identical to TRBD1. V gave up 3 bases and J gave up 5 bases; unmatched junction bases: 6. Germline V gene data show CDR1 as SGDLS and CDR2 as YYNGEE. CDR3 size: 14 residues. The CDR3 nucleotides read TGTGCCAGCAGCGCCGGACAGGGAGCAACTGAAGCTTTCTTT. Protein: CASSAGQGATEAFF.

There are a few counts of this clone. The chain links TRBV9 to TRBJ2-7; 11 bases line up with TRBD2. The CDR3 sequence is 15 residues long. Germline lookup yields CDR1 SGDLS and CDR2 YYNGEE. Unmatched junction bases numbered 8, after V lost 3 bases and J lost 6 bases. The CDR3 DNA sequence: TGTGCCAGCAGCGAGGAGCCACTAGCGGGAGCCGAGCAGTACTTC. This encodes CASSEEPLAGAEQYF.

The J gene is TRBJ1-5, the V gene TRBV6-5, with a weak D call TRBD1 (5 bases). V lost 4 bases, J lost 4 bases, and 14 bases lay in between. CDR1 and CDR2 from the germline V gene are MNHEY and SVGAGI. The CDR3 totals 15 residues. The CDR3 loop is CASSLAGRENQPQHF. The CDR3 DNA follows: TGTGCCAGCAGTTTGGCGGGCAGGGAGAATCAGCCCCAGCATTTT.

The chain employs TRBV19 and TRBJ2-3, with 10 bases that match TRBD2. With 6 bases clipped from V and 1 base from J, the junction kept 4 bases outside the gene matches. The V gene's germline CDR1 is LNHDA and CDR2 SQIVND (reference sequence). This CDR3 spans 15 amino acids. Here the CDR3 DNA reads TGTGCCAGTAGCCTAAGCGGGAGGGGCACAGATACGCAGTATTTT. This encodes CASSLSGRGTDTQYF.